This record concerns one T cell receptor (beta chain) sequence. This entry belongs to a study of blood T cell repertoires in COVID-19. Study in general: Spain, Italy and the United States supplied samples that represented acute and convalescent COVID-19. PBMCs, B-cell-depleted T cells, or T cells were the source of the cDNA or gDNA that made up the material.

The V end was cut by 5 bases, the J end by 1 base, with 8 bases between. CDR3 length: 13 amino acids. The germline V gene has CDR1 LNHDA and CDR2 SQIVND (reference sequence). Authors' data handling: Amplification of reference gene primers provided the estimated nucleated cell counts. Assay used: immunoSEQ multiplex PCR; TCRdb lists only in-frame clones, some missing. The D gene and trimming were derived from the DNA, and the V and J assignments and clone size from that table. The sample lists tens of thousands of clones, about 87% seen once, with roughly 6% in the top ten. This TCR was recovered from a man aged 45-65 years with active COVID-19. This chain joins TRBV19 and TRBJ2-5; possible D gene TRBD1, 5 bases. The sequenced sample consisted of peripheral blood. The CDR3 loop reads CASSQGFQETQYF. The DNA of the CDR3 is TGTGCCAGTAGTCAGGGATTCCAAGAGACCCAGTACTTC.